This T cell receptor beta chain originates from a study of radiation and T cells in renal cell carcinoma. Overall study findings and caveats: Baseline intratumoral clonotype presence is unknown without pretreatment biopsies.

J lost 4 bases, V lost 3 bases, and 7 bases had no gene match. The CDR3 runs to 15 residues. Germline V gene lookup returns CDR1 KGHSH and CDR2 LQKENI. About this clone itself: Its antigen remains unidentified.

The time point was: baseline pretreatment blood. Described treatment: 15 Gy SBRT to primary tumor, nephrectomy 4 weeks later. Generated by immunoSEQ multiplex PCR, the TCRdb table keeps only in-frame clones and is missing some. The table includes around 94,000 clones, less than 90% detected once. The origin of this receptor is a man aged 45-60 years with renal cell carcinoma. The rearrangement uses TRBV18 and TRBJ1-2, with 8 bases matching TRBD1. Material: blood, obtained from a patient whose treatment included radiotherapy and nephrectomy. The CDR3 sequence: CASSPRDRPLYGYTF. The CDR3 DNA sequence: TGTGCCAGCTCACCGCGGGACAGGCCACTCTATGGCTACACCTTC.